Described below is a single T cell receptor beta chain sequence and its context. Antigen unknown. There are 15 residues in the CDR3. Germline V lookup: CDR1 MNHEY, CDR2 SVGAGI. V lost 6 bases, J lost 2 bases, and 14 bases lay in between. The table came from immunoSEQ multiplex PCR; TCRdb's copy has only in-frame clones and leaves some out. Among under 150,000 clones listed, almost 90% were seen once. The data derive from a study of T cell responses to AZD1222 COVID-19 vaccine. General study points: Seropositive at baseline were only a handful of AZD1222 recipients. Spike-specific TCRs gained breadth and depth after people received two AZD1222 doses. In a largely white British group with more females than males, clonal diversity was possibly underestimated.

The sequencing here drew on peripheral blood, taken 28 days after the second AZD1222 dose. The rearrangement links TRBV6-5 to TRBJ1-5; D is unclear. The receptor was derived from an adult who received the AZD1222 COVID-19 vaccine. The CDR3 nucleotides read TGTGCCAGCAGCTACAGCACAAAGGGCAATCAGCCCCAGCATTTT. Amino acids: CASSYSTKGNQPQHF.